This entry concerns a single T cell receptor (beta chain). Its antigen remains unknown. PCR used 60 Vbeta primers and 13 Jbeta primers. Assay: immunoSEQ multiplex PCR; the TCRdb copy retains only in-frame clones and omits some. Its table lists tens of thousands of clones. V dropped 2 bases and J dropped 2 bases, with 11 bases sitting between them. CDR3 length: 15 residues. The germline CDR1 and CDR2 sequences are SEHNR and FQNEAQ (reference sequence). The source of the sample is a study of cytomegalovirus exposure and HLA in healthy donors. Study-level points and caveats: Highly shared variants forming one cluster were likely a sequencing artifact. Later analysis reportedly placed an Asian-associated ancestry cluster below the approximately 700-donor mean in N-insertions. Researchers had no immune exposure information except CMV serostatus available.

Material: PBMCs. This receptor was identified in a woman in her forties in good health and CMV-seronegative. The rearrangement joins TRBV7-9 to TRBJ2-3; TRBD2 might be the D (6 bases). The CDR3 DNA reads as TGTGCCAGCAGCTTAAGTCCTAGCGACACAGATACGCAGTATTTT. It translates to CASSLSPSDTDTQYF.